The 5 T cell receptor beta chains below were found in one sample sequenced in a study of PD-1 blockade in classical Hodgkin lymphoma. After autologous stem cell transplantation all patients relapsed, and prior brentuximab vedotin exposure differed between cohorts. Some clones are missing from TCRdb's copy, which holds only in-frame ones; the method was immunoSEQ multiplex PCR. The table shows over 15,000 clones, with around 75% occurring only once. The sequencing used peripheral blood mononuclear cells (PBMCs), collected before the second cycle of nivolumab. These receptors originate from a human donor with classical Hodgkin lymphoma.

The chain combines TRBV7-6 with TRBJ2-6; the D is unclear. With 3 bases removed from V and 2 bases from J, the gap between germline ends came to 2 bases. This CDR3 has 13 residues. The germline gives CDR1 SGHVS, CDR2 FNYEAQ. The DNA of the CDR3 is TGTGCCAGCAGCTTGGCTGGGGCCAACGTCCTGACTTTC. Its protein product is CASSLAGANVLTF.

The chain couples TRBV4-3 to TRBJ1-6; possible D gene TRBD1, 6 bases. V gave up 1 base and J gave up 5 bases, with 30 bases separating them. The germline V gene encodes CDR1 LGHNA and CDR2 YSLEER. The CDR3 totals 22 residues. The CDR3 is CASSQVRLVDSRGSMNNSPLHF. The CDR3 nucleotides are TGCGCCAGCAGCCAAGTTCGCCTGGTCGACTCCAGGGGCAGCATGAATAATTCACCCCTCCACTTT.

The genes are TRBV5-1 and TRBJ2-7, with a tentative D call TRBD2 (5 bases). From germline, CDR1 is SGHRS and CDR2 YFSETQ. Trimming stripped 4 bases from V and 4 bases from J, with 15 bases between. This CDR3 region has 14 residues. The CDR3: CASSEGPRSYEQYF. CDR3 DNA sequence: TGCGCCAGCAGCGAGGGTCCAAGAAGTTACGAGCAGTACTTC.

In the case of this clone: This CDR3 is also generated by other DNA sequences in the sample. The rearrangement uses TRBV5-4 and TRBJ1-1, with a weak D call TRBD1 (5 bases). V was shortened by 0 bases and J by 7 bases, with 10 bases between the two germline ends. This CDR3 has 13 amino acids. CDR1 and CDR2 from the germline V gene are SGHNT and YYREEE (reference sequence). The DNA of the CDR3 is TGTGCCAGCAGCTTGGGGGGGACGGGTGAAGCTTTCTTT. It specifies CASSLGGTGEAFF.

V usage is TRBV20-1 and J usage is TRBJ1-2; no clear D gene. Germline CDR1 and CDR2: DFQATT and SNEGSKA (reference sequence). The V end lost 6 bases, the J end lost 8 bases, and 10 bases lay between the germline ends. This CDR3 spans 10 amino acids. The CDR3 loop is CSAPLGGYTF. The CDR3 nucleotides are TGCAGTGCCCCTCTCGGGGGCTACACCTTC.